The T cell receptor beta chain described here comes from a study of early T cells in non-severe SARS-CoV-2 infection. TCRdb recomputed calls from the 5' RACE reads with MiXCR, one row per CDR3 protein. The profile shows about 46,000 distinct CDR3 sequences, 5.4% of them singletons. Study-level points and caveats: Private and CD4 specificities were missed by VDJdb matching, skewed to anti-spike CD8.

This clonotype was seen repeatedly, ten times or more. Its antigen is as yet unknown. The CDR3 extends over 14 amino acids. V lost 7 bases to trimming and J lost 4 bases, with 18 bases between them. Germline CDR1 and CDR2: SQVTM and ANQGSEA. The clonotype was recovered from an adult who was a healthcare worker with PCR-confirmed SARS-CoV-2 infection or an uninfected control (not recorded which). Sample: whole blood, taken at baseline. This chain joins TRBV29-1 and TRBJ2-3, with D possibly TRBD1 on 5 matching bases. The CDR3 DNA is TGCAGCGCCTCATCGACAGTCCTCGCAGATACGCAGTATTTT. This gives the protein CSASSTVLADTQYF.